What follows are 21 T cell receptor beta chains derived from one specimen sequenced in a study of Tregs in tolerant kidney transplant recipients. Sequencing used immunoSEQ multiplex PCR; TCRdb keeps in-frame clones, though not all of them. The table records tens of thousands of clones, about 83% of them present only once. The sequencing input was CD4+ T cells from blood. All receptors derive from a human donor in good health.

The CDR3 bases are TGTGCCAGCAGGCCCTCCGACAGGTTGAACACTGAAGCTTTCTTT. This codes for CASRPSDRLNTEAFF. The chain carries TRBV11-2 and TRBJ1-1; D possibly corresponds to TRBD1 (6 bases). The V gene's germline CDR1 is SGHAT and CDR2 FQNNGV. The CDR3 has 15 amino acids. Between the trimmed V and J ends, which lost 6 bases and 0 bases, there was a span of 14 bases.

The CDR3 coding sequence is TGCGCCAGCAGCTTCCAGCTAGCGGGAGGCCTCAATGAGCAGTTCTTC. Amino acid sequence: CASSFQLAGGLNEQFF. The chain links TRBV5-1 to TRBJ2-1; 11 bases match TRBD2. The CDR3 length is 16 residues. Unmatched junction bases numbered 7, after V lost 2 bases and J lost 6 bases. The germline CDR1 and CDR2 sequences are SGHRS and YFSETQ.

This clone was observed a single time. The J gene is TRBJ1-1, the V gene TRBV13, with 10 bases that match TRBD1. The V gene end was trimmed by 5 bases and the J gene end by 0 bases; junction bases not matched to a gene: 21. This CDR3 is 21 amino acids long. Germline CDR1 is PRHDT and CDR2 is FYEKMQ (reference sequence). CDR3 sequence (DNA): TGTGCCAGCAGCCCTACGCAACTTCTGACAGGGGGCGCGGGGATGAACACTGAAGCTTTCTTT. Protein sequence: CASSPTQLLTGGAGMNTEAFF.

CDR3: CAISESRGVGYEQYF. The CDR3 DNA is TGTGCCATCAGTGAGTCTAGAGGAGTGGGCTACGAGCAGTACTTC. The chain is built from TRBV10-3 and TRBJ2-7; D is unresolved. CDR1 is ENHRY and CDR2 is SYGVKD in the germline V gene. This CDR3 has 15 residues. V was clipped by 0 bases and J by 3 bases, with 12 bases between them.

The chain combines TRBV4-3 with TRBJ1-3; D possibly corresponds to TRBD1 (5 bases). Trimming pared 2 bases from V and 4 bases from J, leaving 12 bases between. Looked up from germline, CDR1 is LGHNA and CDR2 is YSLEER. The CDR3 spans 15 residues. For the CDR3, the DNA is TGCGCCAGCAGCCAACTGGGGACGGACGGAAACACCATATATTTT. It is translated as CASSQLGTDGNTIYF.

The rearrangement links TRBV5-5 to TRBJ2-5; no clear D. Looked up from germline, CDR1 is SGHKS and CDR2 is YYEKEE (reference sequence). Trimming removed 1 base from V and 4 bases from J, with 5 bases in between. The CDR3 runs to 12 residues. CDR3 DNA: TGTGCCAGCAGCTTGATCGGAGAGACCCAGTACTTC. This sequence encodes CASSLIGETQYF.

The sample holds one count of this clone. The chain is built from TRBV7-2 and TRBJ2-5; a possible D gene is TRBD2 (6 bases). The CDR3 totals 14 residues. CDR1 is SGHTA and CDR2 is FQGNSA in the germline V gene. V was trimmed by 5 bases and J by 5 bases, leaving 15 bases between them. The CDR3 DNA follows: TGTGCCAGCAGCACACGGGGCGGGGTGGAGACCCAGTACTTC. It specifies CASSTRGGVETQYF.

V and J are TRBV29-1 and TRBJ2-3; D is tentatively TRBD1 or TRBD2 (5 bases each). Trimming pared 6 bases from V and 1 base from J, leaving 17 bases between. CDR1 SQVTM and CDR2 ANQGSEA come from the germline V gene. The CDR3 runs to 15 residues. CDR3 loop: CSVDLNGDGTDTQYF. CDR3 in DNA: TGCAGCGTCGACCTAAATGGGGACGGCACAGATACGCAGTATTTT.

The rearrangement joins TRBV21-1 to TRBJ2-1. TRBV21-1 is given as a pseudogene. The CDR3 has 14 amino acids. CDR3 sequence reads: CASSNRGLYNEQFF. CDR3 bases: TGTGCCAGCAGCAATCGGGGCCTCTACAATGAGCAGTTCTTC.

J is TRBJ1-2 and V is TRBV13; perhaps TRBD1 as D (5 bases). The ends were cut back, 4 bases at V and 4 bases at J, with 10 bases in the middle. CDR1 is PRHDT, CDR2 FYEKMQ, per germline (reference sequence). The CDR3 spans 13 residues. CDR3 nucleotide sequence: TGTGCCAGCAGCTCCCCAGGGCTCTATGGCTACACCTTC. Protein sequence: CASSSPGLYGYTF.

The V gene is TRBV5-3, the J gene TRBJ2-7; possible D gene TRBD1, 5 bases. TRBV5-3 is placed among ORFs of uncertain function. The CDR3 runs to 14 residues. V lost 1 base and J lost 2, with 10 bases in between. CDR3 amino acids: CARSLPQGTYEQYF. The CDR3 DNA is TGTGCCAGAAGCTTGCCCCAGGGTACCTACGAGCAGTACTTC.

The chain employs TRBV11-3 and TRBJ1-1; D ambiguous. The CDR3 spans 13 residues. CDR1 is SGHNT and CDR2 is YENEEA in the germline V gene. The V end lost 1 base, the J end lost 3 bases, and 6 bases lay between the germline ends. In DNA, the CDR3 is TGTGCCAGCAGCTTAGTGGGTGACACTGAAGCTTTCTTT. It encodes CASSLVGDTEAFF. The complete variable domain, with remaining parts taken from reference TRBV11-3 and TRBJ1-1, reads EAGVVQSPRYKIIEKKQPVAFWCNPISGHNTLYWYLQNLGQGPELLIRYENEEAVDDSQLPKDRFSAERLKGVDSTLKIQPAELGDSAVYLCASSLVGDTEAFFGQGTRLTVV.

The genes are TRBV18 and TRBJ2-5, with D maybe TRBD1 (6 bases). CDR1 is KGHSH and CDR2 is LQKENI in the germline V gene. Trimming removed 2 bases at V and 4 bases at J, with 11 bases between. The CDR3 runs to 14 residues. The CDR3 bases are TGTGCCAGCTCACCAAGGGGCAGGGGAGAGACCCAGTACTTC. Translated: CASSPRGRGETQYF.

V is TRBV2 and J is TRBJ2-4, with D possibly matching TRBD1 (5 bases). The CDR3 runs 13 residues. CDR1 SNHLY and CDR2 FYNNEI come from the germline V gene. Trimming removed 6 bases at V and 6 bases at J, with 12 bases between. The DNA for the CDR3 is TGTGCCAGCAGCGTCGACAGCCTAAACATTCAGTACTTC. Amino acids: CASSVDSLNIQYF.

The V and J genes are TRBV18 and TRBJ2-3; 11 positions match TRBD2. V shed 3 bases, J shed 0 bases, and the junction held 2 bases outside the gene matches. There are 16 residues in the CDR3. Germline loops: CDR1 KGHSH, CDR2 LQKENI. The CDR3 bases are TGTGCCAGCTCACCGGGACTAGCGGCTAGCACAGATACGCAGTATTTT. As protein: CASSPGLAASTDTQYF.

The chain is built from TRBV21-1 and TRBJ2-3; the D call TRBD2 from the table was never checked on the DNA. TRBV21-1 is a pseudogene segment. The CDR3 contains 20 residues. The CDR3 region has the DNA TGTGCCAGCAGCTATCGGCAGGGAGGACTAGCGGGTCAAAGGGTGGATACGCAGTATTTT. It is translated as CASSYRQGGLAGQRVDTQYF.

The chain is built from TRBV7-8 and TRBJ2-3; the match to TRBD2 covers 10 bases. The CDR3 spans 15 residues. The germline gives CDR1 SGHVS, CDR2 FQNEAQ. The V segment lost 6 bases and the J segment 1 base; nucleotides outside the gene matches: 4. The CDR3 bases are TGTGCCAGCAGGAGGACTAGCGGCCGCACAGATACGCAGTATTTT. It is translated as CASRRTSGRTDTQYF.

CDR3 amino acids: CASSQDGQGRLWTF. CDR3 DNA sequence: TGCGCCAGCAGCCAAGATGGGCAAGGTCGGTTGTGGACCTTC. V is TRBV4-1 and J is TRBJ1-2; D remains unclear. The ends were cut back, 0 bases at V and 14 bases at J, with 19 bases in the middle. Germline V gene lookup returns CDR1 MGHRA and CDR2 YSYEKL. There are 14 residues in the CDR3.

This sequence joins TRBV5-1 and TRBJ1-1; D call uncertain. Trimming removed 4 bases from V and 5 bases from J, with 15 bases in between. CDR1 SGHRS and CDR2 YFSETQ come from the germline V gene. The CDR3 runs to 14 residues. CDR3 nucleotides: TGCGCCAGCAGCCAGCAGGTTATGAGTACTGAAGCTTTCTTT. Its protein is CASSQQVMSTEAFF.

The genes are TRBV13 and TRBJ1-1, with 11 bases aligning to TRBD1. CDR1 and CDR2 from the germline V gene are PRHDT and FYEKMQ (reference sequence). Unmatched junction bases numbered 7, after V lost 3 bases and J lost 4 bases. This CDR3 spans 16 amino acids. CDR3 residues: CASSFHPGQGVTEAFF. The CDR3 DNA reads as TGTGCCAGCAGCTTTCATCCGGGACAGGGGGTCACTGAAGCTTTCTTT.

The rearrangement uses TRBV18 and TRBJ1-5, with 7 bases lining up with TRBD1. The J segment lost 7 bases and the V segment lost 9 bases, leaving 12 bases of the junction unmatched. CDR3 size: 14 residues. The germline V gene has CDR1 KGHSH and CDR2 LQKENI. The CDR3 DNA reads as TGTGCCAGTTCCCTCCGGGACAGCTCCCAGCCCCAGCATTTT. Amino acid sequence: CASSLRDSSQPQHF.